The clone carrying this T cell receptor beta chain was seen only a few times. The record originates from a study of T-cell memory formation after mild COVID-19. This CDR3 has 14 amino acids. V lost 0 bases, J lost 4 bases, and 10 bases lay in between. Germline CDR1 reads MGHRA; CDR2 reads YSYEKL. TCRdb used MiXCR to reprocess the 5' RACE reads, holding one entry per CDR3 protein. This sample has nearly 110,000 distinct CDR3 sequences, with 12% found just once. This clonotype was obtained from an adult woman who had mild COVID-19 (a few samples of this study predate the infection). Cell type and time point are not known. Input material: PBMCs or a T cell subset sorted from them (not recorded which). The chain couples TRBV4-1 to TRBJ2-7, with D unresolved. The CDR3 nucleotides read TGCGCCAGCAGCCAAGATCGAGTTTCGTACGAGCAGTACTTC. This codes for CASSQDRVSYEQYF.